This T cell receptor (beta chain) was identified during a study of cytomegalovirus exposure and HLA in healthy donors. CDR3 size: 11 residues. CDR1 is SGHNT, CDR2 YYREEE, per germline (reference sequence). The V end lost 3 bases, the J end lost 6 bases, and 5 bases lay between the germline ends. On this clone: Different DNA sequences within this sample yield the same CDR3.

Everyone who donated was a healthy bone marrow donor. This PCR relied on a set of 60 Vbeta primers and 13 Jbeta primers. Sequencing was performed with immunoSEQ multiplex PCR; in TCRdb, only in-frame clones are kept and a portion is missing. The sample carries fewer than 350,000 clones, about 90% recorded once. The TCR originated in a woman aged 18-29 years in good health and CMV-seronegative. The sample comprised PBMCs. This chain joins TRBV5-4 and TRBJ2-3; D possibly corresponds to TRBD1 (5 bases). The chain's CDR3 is CASSSGDTQYF. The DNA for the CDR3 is TGTGCCAGCAGCTCAGGGGATACGCAGTATTTT.